These 16 T cell receptor beta chains originate from one sample sequenced in a study of blood T cell repertoires in COVID-19. The method was immunoSEQ multiplex PCR; TCRdb's version includes in-frame clones alone and lacks a portion of them. Here the sample spans 100,000 or so clones, 80% being singletons. Sequencing was performed on peripheral blood. Every receptor here comes from a man between 65 and 79 years old with active or convalescent COVID-19.

The genes are TRBV7-3 and TRBJ2-2; TRBD2 might be the D (5 bases). Trimming left V 4 bases short and J 4 bases short, with 22 bases between. The CDR3 extends over 18 amino acids. Germline CDR1 and CDR2: SGHTA and FQGTGA. The CDR3 sequence: CASSSGSLGLASTGELFF. Here the CDR3 DNA reads TGTGCCAGCAGCTCGGGCTCCCTCGGGCTAGCTAGCACCGGGGAGCTGTTTTTT.

The rearrangement joins TRBV14 to TRBJ1-1; no clear D. The germline V and J ends were trimmed by 2 bases and 5 bases, with 15 bases remaining between them. This CDR3 spans 15 amino acids. Germline assignment: CDR1 SGHDN and CDR2 FVKESK. Written as DNA, the CDR3 is TGTGCCAGCAGCCAAAACGGTGTGGTGAGGACTGAAGCTTTCTTT. Translation: CASSQNGVVRTEAFF.

The rearrangement uses TRBV5-5 and TRBJ2-1; D ambiguous. The CDR3 extends over 15 amino acids. Looked up from germline, CDR1 is SGHKS and CDR2 is YYEKEE (reference sequence). Trimming stripped 0 bases from V and 2 bases from J, with 9 bases between. The CDR3 reads CASSLVVSAYNEQFF. In nucleotides, the CDR3 is TGTGCCAGCAGCTTGGTTGTGAGCGCCTACAATGAGCAGTTCTTC.

This CDR3 reads CASSLGTATYF. Here the CDR3 DNA reads TGTGCCAGCAGCTTAGGGACAGCGACGTACTTC. The chain couples TRBV5-6 to TRBJ2-4; 7 bases are a match to TRBD1. V lost 2 bases, J lost 15 bases, and 5 bases stayed unmatched. The length of the CDR3 is 11 residues. The germline gives CDR1 SGHDT, CDR2 YYEEEE.

Only a few counts were recorded for this clone. J is TRBJ1-1 and V is TRBV19; D is possibly TRBD1 (6 bases). Germline V gives CDR1 LNHDA, CDR2 SQIVND (reference sequence). V lost 4 bases, J lost 4 bases, and 16 bases lay in between. This CDR3 is 15 amino acids long. Here the CDR3 DNA reads TGTGCCAGTAGTACACTGACAGGAGTGGGCACTGAAGCTTTCTTT. Translated, it gives CASSTLTGVGTEAFF. Using reference TRBV19 and TRBJ1-1 for the parts outside the CDR3, the full variable domain is DGGITQSPKYLFRKEGQNVTLSCEQNLNHDAMYWYRQDPGQGLRLIYYSQIVNDFQKGDIAEGYSVSREKKESFPLTVTSAQKNPTAFYLCASSTLTGVGTEAFFGQGTRLTVV.

This chain joins TRBV4-3 and TRBJ2-3; D possibly corresponds to TRBD1 (6 bases). This CDR3 has 15 amino acids. Germline lookup yields CDR1 LGHNA and CDR2 YSLEER. Trimming cost V 0 bases and J 3 bases, with 10 bases left between them. CDR3 bases: TGCGCCAGCAGCCAAGATGGAAGGGGGACAGATACGCAGTATTTT. It is translated as CASSQDGRGTDTQYF.

The gene calls are TRBV30 and TRBJ1-1, with D possibly TRBD1 on 6 matching bases. V dropped 0 bases and J dropped 4 bases, with 21 bases sitting between them. CDR1 and CDR2 from the germline V gene are GTSNPN and SVGIG (reference sequence). The CDR3 is 17 amino acids. CDR3 sequence (DNA): TGTGCCTGGAGTGTACCCTTGGTCGGGGGGCGGGCCACTGAAGCTTTCTTT. Translating it yields CAWSVPLVGGRATEAFF.

The rearrangement links TRBV2 to TRBJ2-3; 7 bases map to TRBD2. In germline, CDR1 is SNHLY, CDR2 FYNNEI. V was pared by 5 bases and J by 6 bases, with 8 bases of the junction left unmatched. This CDR3 comprises 14 residues. The CDR3 DNA reads TGTGCCAGCAGTCCCCGAGTGGGAGGGGATACGCAGTATTTT. It encodes CASSPRVGGDTQYF.

The CDR3 DNA reads as TGTGCCACCAGGGGGCTTGGCACAGATACGCAGTATTTT. This gives the protein CATRGLGTDTQYF. The chain recombines TRBV24-1 with TRBJ2-3, with D possibly TRBD1 on 5 matching bases. CDR1 is KGHDR and CDR2 is SFDVKD in the germline V gene. V was clipped by 7 bases and J by 1 base, with 8 bases between them. The CDR3 is made up of 13 amino acids.

The genes are TRBV20-1 and TRBJ2-3; 10 positions match TRBD2. Germline CDR1 reads DFQATT; CDR2 reads SNEGSKA (reference sequence). The J segment lost 4 bases and the V segment lost 3 bases, leaving 7 bases of the junction unmatched. The CDR3 covers 15 residues. The CDR3 protein is CSASLGTSAADTQYF. The CDR3 nucleotides are TGCAGTGCTAGTTTGGGGACTAGCGCCGCAGATACGCAGTATTTT.

The table lists this clone with a few counts. The same CDR3 also results from other DNA sequences found in this sample. The genes are TRBV5-4 and TRBJ2-3; no clear D gene. Germline V CDR1 and CDR2: SGHNT, YYREEE (reference sequence). The CDR3 sequence is 14 residues long. Trimming pared 2 bases from V and 0 bases from J, leaving 7 bases between. Here the CDR3 DNA reads TGTGCCAGCAGCTTTGGCGGCAGCACAGATACGCAGTATTTT. It yields the protein CASSFGGSTDTQYF.

This clone showed up just a few times. In the same sample, other DNA sequences code for this CDR3. The gene calls are TRBV15 and TRBJ1-5; D unclear. This CDR3 is built from 13 residues. With 0 bases removed from V and 6 bases from J, the gap between germline ends came to 6 bases. CDR1 is LNHNV and CDR2 is YYDKDF in the germline V gene (reference sequence). CDR3 nucleotide sequence: TGTGCCACCAGCAGAGATCCAGGTCAGCCCCAGCATTTT. Translated: CATSRDPGQPQHF.

A word on this clone: Compared with germline, one end of the junction differs, possibly owing to a read error. This chain joins TRBV30 and TRBJ1-1, with D perhaps TRBD1 (6 bases). The CDR3 contains 13 residues. Germline V CDR1 and CDR2: GTSNPN, SVGIG (reference sequence). Written as DNA, the CDR3 is TGTGCCTGGAGTGAGTCGGGGGGCACTGAAACTTTCTTT. It encodes CAWSESGGTETFF.

The V call is TRBV28, the J call TRBJ1-6, with TRBD1 identical over 8 bases. Germline CDR1 is MDHEN and CDR2 is SYDVKM. The CDR3 spans 17 residues. The junction had 12 bases not matched to a gene; V was cut back by 3 bases and J by 8 bases. This CDR3 reads CASSFGRGRFFYSPLHF. DNA of the CDR3: TGTGCCAGCAGTTTTGGCAGGGGGCGCTTTTTTTATTCACCCCTCCACTTT.

V usage is TRBV6-6 and J usage is TRBJ2-5; a weak D match, TRBD1 (5 bases). Germline assignment: CDR1 MNHNY and CDR2 SVGAGI (reference sequence). The CDR3 is 12 amino acids. Trimming removed 6 bases at V and 2 bases at J, with 7 bases between. For the CDR3, the DNA is TGTGCCAGCAGGAGACAGCAAGAGACCCAGTACTTC. This sequence encodes CASRRQQETQYF.

The V and J genes are TRBV5-8 and TRBJ2-3, with 10 positions matching TRBD2. This CDR3 region has 16 residues. Per germline, CDR1 SGHTS and CDR2 YDEGEE. The V and J ends lost 4 bases and 4 bases, in that order; junction bases with no gene match: 9. CDR3 coding DNA: TGTGCCAGCAGCCCCACTAGCGGGACGTGGCCAGATACGCAGTATTTT. Translation: CASSPTSGTWPDTQYF.